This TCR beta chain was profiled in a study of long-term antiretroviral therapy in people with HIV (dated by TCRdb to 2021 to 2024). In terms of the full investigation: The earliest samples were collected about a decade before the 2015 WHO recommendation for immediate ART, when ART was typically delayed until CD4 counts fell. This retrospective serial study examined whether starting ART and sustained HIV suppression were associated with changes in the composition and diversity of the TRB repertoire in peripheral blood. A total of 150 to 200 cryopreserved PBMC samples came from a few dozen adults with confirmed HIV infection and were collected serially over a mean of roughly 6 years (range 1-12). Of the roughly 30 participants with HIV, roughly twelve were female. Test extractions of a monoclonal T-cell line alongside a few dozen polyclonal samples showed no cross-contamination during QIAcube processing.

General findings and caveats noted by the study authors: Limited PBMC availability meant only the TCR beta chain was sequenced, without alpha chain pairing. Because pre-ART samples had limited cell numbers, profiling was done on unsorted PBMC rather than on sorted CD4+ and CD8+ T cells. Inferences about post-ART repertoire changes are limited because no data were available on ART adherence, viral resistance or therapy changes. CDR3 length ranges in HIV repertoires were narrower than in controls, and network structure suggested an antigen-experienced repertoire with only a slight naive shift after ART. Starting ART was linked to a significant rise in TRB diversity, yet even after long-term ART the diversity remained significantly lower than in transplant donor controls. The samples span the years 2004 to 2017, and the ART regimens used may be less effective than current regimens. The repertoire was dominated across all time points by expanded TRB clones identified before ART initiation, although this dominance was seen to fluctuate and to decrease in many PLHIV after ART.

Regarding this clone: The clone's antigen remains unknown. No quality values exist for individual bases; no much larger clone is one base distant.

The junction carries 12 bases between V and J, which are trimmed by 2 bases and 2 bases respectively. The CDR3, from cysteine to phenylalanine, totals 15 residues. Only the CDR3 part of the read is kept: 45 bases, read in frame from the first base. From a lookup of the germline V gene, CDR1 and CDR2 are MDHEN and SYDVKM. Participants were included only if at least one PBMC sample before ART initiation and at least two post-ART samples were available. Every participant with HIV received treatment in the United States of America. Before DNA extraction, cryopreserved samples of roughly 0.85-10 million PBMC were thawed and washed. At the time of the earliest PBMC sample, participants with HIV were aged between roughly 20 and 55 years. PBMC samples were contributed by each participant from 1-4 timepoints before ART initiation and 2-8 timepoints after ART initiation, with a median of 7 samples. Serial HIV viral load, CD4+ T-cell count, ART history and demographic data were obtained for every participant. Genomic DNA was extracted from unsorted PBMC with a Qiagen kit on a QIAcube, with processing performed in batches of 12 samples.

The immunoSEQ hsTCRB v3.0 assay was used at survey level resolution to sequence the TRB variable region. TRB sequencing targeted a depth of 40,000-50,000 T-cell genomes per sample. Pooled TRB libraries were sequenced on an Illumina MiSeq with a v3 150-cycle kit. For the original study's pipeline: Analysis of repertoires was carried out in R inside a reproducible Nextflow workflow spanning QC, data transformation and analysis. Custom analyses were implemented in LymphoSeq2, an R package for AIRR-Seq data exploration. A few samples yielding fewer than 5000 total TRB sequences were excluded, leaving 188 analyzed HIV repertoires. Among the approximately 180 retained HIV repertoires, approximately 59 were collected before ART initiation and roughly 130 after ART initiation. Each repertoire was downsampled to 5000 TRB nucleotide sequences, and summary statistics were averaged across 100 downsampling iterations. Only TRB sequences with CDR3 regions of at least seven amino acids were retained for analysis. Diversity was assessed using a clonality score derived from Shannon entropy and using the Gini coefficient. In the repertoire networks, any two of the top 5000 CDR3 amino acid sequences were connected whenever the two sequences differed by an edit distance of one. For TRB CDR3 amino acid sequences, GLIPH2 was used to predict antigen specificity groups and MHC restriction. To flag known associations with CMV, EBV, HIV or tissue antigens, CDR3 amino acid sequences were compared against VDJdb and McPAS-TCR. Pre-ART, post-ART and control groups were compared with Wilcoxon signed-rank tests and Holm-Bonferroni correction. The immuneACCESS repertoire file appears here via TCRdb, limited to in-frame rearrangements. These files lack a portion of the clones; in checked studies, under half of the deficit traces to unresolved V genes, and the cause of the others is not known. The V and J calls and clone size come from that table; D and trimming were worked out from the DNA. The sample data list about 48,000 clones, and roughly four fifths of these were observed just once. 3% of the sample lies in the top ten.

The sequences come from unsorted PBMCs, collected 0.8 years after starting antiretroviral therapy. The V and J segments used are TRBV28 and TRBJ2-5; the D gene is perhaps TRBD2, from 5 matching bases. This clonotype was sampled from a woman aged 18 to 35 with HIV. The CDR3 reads CASSLGWRQQETQYF. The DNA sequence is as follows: TGTGCCAGCAGTTTAGGCTGGAGGCAACAAGAGACCCAGTACTTC.